This T cell receptor (beta chain) was captured in a study of T-cell memory formation after mild COVID-19. Study results and limitations: CD4+ contracting clones were found mainly in CM and EM, and CD8+ ones in EMRA.

Trimming took 8 bases from V and 5 from J, leaving 15 bases between them. The length of the CDR3 is 14 residues. One entry per CDR3 protein, called by TCRdb with MiXCR from the 5' RACE reads. Of under 450,000 distinct CDR3 sequences listed, around 22% are singletons. Concerning this clonotype: As yet, its antigen is unknown.

The V and J genes are TRBV12-3 or TRBV12-4 and TRBJ2-2; possibly TRBD1 or TRBD2 for D (6 bases each). This sequence was found in an adult woman who had mild COVID-19 (a few samples of this study predate the infection). Cell type and time point are not known. The specimen was PBMCs or a T cell subset sorted from them (not recorded which). The CDR3 DNA follows: TGTGCCAGCGCCTGGGGGGCCGGAACCGGGGAGCTGTTTTTT. Its translation is CASAWGAGTGELFF.